Below are 25 T cell receptor beta chains sequenced from a single sample in a study of T cells in localized non-small cell lung cancer (dated by TCRdb to the early 2020s). Receptor libraries were prepared by the immunoSEQ multiplex PCR assay. The immuneACCESS repertoire file appears here via TCRdb, limited to in-frame rearrangements. These files lack a portion of the clones; in checked studies, under half of the deficit traces to unresolved V genes, and the cause of the others is not known. The sample has 30,000 to 35,000 clones on record, approximately 91% of them singletons. Roughly 4% of the sample belongs to the ten largest clones. Material: peripheral blood, obtained before any cancer treatment. The receptors here all came from a woman aged 40-75 years with stage I lung adenocarcinoma.

The chain combines TRBV30 with TRBJ1-1; D is possibly TRBD1 (6 bases). Germline CDR1 is GTSNPN and CDR2 is SVGIG (reference sequence). This CDR3 region has 13 residues. V was pared by 1 base and J by 2 bases, with 8 bases between. For the CDR3, the DNA is TGTGCCTGGAGTGACGGGGGCAACACTGAAGCTTTCTTT. Its protein is CAWSDGGNTEAFF.

V gene TRBV6-5 combines with J gene TRBJ1-5; D is possibly TRBD1 (5 bases). The V gene lost 2 bases and the J gene lost 7 bases, with 12 bases spanning the gap. The CDR3 length is 14 residues. Germline V gives CDR1 MNHEY, CDR2 SVGAGI. The CDR3 nucleotides read TGTGCCAGCAGTTACGGGGGAAACGGGCAGCCCCAGCATTTT. Translating it yields CASSYGGNGQPQHF.

The chain couples TRBV7-2 to TRBJ1-1; TRBD1 aligns across 8 bases. V shed 4 bases, J shed 4 bases, and the junction held 11 bases outside the gene matches. Germline V gives CDR1 SGHTA, CDR2 FQGNSA. The CDR3 sequence is 16 residues long. CDR3 amino acids: CASSSGAGGSSTEAFF. CDR3 DNA sequence: TGTGCCAGCAGCTCCGGCGCAGGGGGCAGCAGCACTGAAGCTTTCTTT.

The chain links TRBV7-9 to TRBJ2-7, with D unclear. The V end lost 1 base, the J end lost 7 bases, and 5 bases lay between the germline ends. In germline, CDR1 is SEHNR, CDR2 FQNEAQ (reference sequence). The CDR3 spans 11 residues. This CDR3 reads CASSLVREQYF. CDR3 DNA sequence: TGTGCCAGCAGCTTAGTGCGGGAGCAGTACTTC.

This chain joins TRBV25-1 and TRBJ2-7; TRBD1 is a possible D gene (5 bases). Trimming cost V 4 bases and J 2 bases, with 15 bases left between them. The CDR3 covers 15 residues. From germline, CDR1 is MGHDK and CDR2 SYGVNS. In DNA, the CDR3 is TGTGCCAGCAGTGGTGAAGGGGCAGATGCCTACGAGCAGTACTTC. The encoded protein is CASSGEGADAYEQYF.

This chain connects TRBV30 to TRBJ2-2, with unresolved D. V was pared by 2 bases and J by 5 bases, with 3 bases between. The CDR3 is made up of 11 amino acids. In germline, CDR1 is GTSNPN, CDR2 SVGIG (reference sequence). In DNA, the CDR3 is TGTGCCTGGAGTTATACCGGGGAGCTGTTTTTT. Translating gives CAWSYTGELFF.

The genes are TRBV29-1 and TRBJ1-2; TRBD1 aligns across 11 bases. There are 14 residues in the CDR3. The junction had 5 bases not matched to a gene; V was cut back by 0 bases and J by 8 bases. The germline V gene encodes CDR1 SQVTM and CDR2 ANQGSEA. In DNA, the CDR3 is TGCAGCGTTGAAGATCCCCGGACAGGGGGCGGCTACACCTTC. This encodes CSVEDPRTGGGYTF.

The J gene is TRBJ2-5, the V gene TRBV4-3; 8 bases are shared with TRBD2. Germline values: CDR1 LGHNA, CDR2 YSLEER. V was clipped by 0 bases and J by 1 base; unmatched bases: 7. The CDR3 length is 17 residues. DNA for the CDR3: TGCGCCAGCAGCCAAGATTTTGCTAGCGGGCGCCAAGAGACCCAGTACTTC. Translated: CASSQDFASGRQETQYF.

The CDR3 region has the DNA TGCGCCAGCAGTGATTCAAACAGGGGTAACACTGAAGCTTTCTTT. Translation: CASSDSNRGNTEAFF. V gene TRBV10-1 combines with J gene TRBJ1-1, with 7 bases that match TRBD1. The V gene's germline CDR1 is WNHNN and CDR2 SYGVQD (reference sequence). This CDR3 contains 15 residues. V shed 3 bases and J 2 bases; nucleotides not matched to a gene: 6.

This chain uses TRBV5-4 with TRBJ2-2; 8 bases are a match to TRBD1. The J segment lost 2 bases and the V segment lost 4 bases, leaving 10 bases of the junction unmatched. Germline CDR1 reads SGHNT; CDR2 reads YYREEE (reference sequence). CDR3 length: 17 amino acids. The CDR3 bases are TGTGCCAGCAGCCCATCACCCGGACAGGGAAACACCGGGGAGCTGTTTTTT. Protein: CASSPSPGQGNTGELFF.

The chain has TRBV5-1 and TRBJ2-5; D gene ambiguous. Germline V CDR1 and CDR2: SGHRS, YFSETQ. The CDR3 runs 14 residues. With 4 bases removed from V and 5 bases from J, the gap between germline ends came to 15 bases. The CDR3: CASSRAGAVETQYF. DNA for the CDR3: TGCGCCAGCAGCCGAGCCGGCGCGGTCGAGACCCAGTACTTC.

By share, this clone ranks as large. J is TRBJ1-1 and V is TRBV7-3; D is unclear. V was trimmed by 1 base and J by 0 bases, leaving 9 bases between them. CDR1 is SGHTA, CDR2 FQGTGA, per germline. This CDR3 is built from 15 residues. The CDR3 reads CASSLNPGLNTEAFF. CDR3 sequence (DNA): TGTGCCAGCAGCTTAAATCCGGGCCTGAACACTGAAGCTTTCTTT.

DNA of the CDR3: TGTGCCAGCAGCCAGGTCCAGGACAGAGAAGCTTTCTTT. Translating it yields CASSQVQDREAFF. V is TRBV5-4 and J is TRBJ1-1; TRBD1 might be the D (6 bases). Trimming left V 4 bases short and J 8 bases short, with 15 bases between. Germline CDR1 reads SGHNT; CDR2 reads YYREEE (reference sequence). The CDR3 is 13 amino acids.

The chain employs TRBV4-1 and TRBJ2-4; D ambiguous. This CDR3 comprises 18 residues. V lost 0 bases and J lost 1, with 16 bases in between. Germline V gene sequence: CDR1 MGHRA, CDR2 YSYEKL. CDR3 sequence (DNA): TGCGCCAGCAGCCAAGAGCTCTTTGGGCTCGGTGCCAAAAACATTCAGTACTTC. It is translated as CASSQELFGLGAKNIQYF.

The chain has TRBV4-1 and TRBJ2-2, with 8 positions matching TRBD1. Germline assignment: CDR1 MGHRA and CDR2 YSYEKL. Trimming cost V 3 bases and J 6 bases; bases outside gene matches: 12. CDR3 length equals 17 residues. The CDR3 DNA follows: TGCGCCAGCAGCCAGTCCTTTCGGACAGGGATGTCCGGGGAGCTGTTTTTT. Translation gives CASSQSFRTGMSGELFF.

The chain has TRBV7-9 and TRBJ2-1; possibly TRBD2 for D (7 bases). Trimming took 5 bases from V and 12 from J, leaving 20 bases between them. This CDR3 region has 14 residues. The germline V gene encodes CDR1 SEHNR and CDR2 FQNEAQ (reference sequence). The CDR3 DNA is TGTGCCAGCAGCCCAACGTGGGGGGGGCTGGCGCAGTTCTTC. This gives the protein CASSPTWGGLAQFF.

Here the CDR3 reads CVRSQYGGAESTGNTIYF. In DNA, the CDR3 is TGTGTCAGAAGCCAATATGGGGGGGCGGAATCTACTGGAAACACCATATATTTT. The V gene is TRBV7-5, the J gene TRBJ1-3. TRBV7-5 is termed a pseudogene. CDR3 length equals 18 residues.

The chain couples TRBV5-6 to TRBJ2-5, with 7 bases matching TRBD1. CDR1 and CDR2 (germline): SGHDT, YYEEEE. The CDR3 has 16 amino acids. Trimming at V came to 4 bases and at J to 1 base, leaving 10 bases not matched to a gene. The CDR3 protein is CASSLRRTGRQETQYF. The CDR3 DNA sequence: TGTGCCAGCAGCCTGAGGAGGACAGGTCGCCAAGAGACCCAGTACTTC.

V gene TRBV4-1 combines with J gene TRBJ1-1, with D possibly matching TRBD1 (5 bases). The CDR3 loop spans 20 amino acids. Between the trimmed V and J ends, which lost 0 bases and 0 bases, there was a span of 23 bases. Per the germline V gene, CDR1 is MGHRA and CDR2 is YSYEKL. The CDR3 sequence is CASSQDSTRSAGRLNTEAFF. CDR3 in DNA: TGCGCCAGCAGCCAAGATTCAACTAGATCGGCAGGGCGACTGAACACTGAAGCTTTCTTT.

This chain uses TRBV19 with TRBJ2-1; a weak D match, TRBD1 (5 bases). The CDR3 length is 15 residues. Trimming removed 0 bases at V and 1 base at J, with 7 bases between. The germline V gene has CDR1 LNHDA and CDR2 SQIVND (reference sequence). The CDR3 DNA is TGTGCCAGTAGTATAGACGCAGGGTCCTACAATGAGCAGTTCTTC. Its translation: CASSIDAGSYNEQFF.

This clone has just one count. The V and J genes are TRBV6-5 and TRBJ1-2; D not certain. V was pared by 0 bases and J by 7 bases, with 9 bases between. There are 13 residues in the CDR3. CDR1 is MNHEY and CDR2 is SVGAGI in the germline V gene. Here the CDR3 DNA reads TGTGCCAGCAGTTACTCGAGTCGGATTGGCTACACCTTC. Its translation is CASSYSSRIGYTF.

The genes are TRBV10-1 and TRBJ2-3; 8 bases fit TRBD2. The V gene's germline CDR1 is WNHNN and CDR2 SYGVQD (reference sequence). Trimming at V came to 1 base and at J to 7 bases, leaving 10 bases not matched to a gene. The CDR3 runs 16 residues. The CDR3 region is CASSELTGGAVYTQYF. The CDR3, as DNA: TGCGCCAGCAGTGAGTTGACGGGGGGGGCCGTCTATACGCAGTATTTT.

The chain recombines TRBV6-5 with TRBJ1-1; TRBD1 might be the D (6 bases). Trimming shortened V by 0 bases and J by 11 bases, and 22 bases separated the two germline ends. The CDR3 has 16 amino acids. CDR1 and CDR2 from the germline V gene are MNHEY and SVGAGI. The chain's CDR3 is CASSYSNLAGVESAFF. The CDR3 region has the DNA TGTGCCAGCAGTTACTCGAACTTGGCAGGGGTCGAGTCGGCTTTCTTT.

The chain joins TRBV19 to TRBJ1-4; a possible D gene is TRBD1 (5 bases). V was trimmed by 6 bases and J by 0 bases, leaving 11 bases between them. CDR3 size: 15 residues. CDR1 and CDR2 (germline): LNHDA, SQIVND (reference sequence). DNA of the CDR3: TGTGCCAGTAGCCTCGACAGTCCAACTAATGAAAAACTGTTTTTT. It specifies CASSLDSPTNEKLFF.

The V and J genes are TRBV10-3 and TRBJ2-5, with TRBD2 matching over 10 bases. This CDR3 region has 17 residues. Germline values: CDR1 ENHRY, CDR2 SYGVKD. Unmatched junction bases numbered 10, after V lost 4 bases and J lost 2 bases. DNA of the CDR3: TGTGCCATCAGTGCGTCGCGGACTAGCGGACTACAAGAGACCCAGTACTTC. Translating it yields CAISASRTSGLQETQYF.